A single sample gave rise to the 20 T cell receptor beta chains below, sequenced in a study of T cells in Graves' hyperthyroidism and ophthalmopathy. TCR beta CDR3 regions were amplified from RNA transcripts. In the first-round RT-PCR of the TCR CDR3, the HTBI primer set was used. MiXCR, applied by TCRdb to the multiplex PCR reads, yields one record per CDR3 protein. This sample has hundreds of thousands of distinct CDR3 sequences, with less than 25% found just once. Sequencing was performed on blood. These TCRs come from a man aged 25-45 years with Graves' ophthalmopathy.

The chain has TRBV9 and TRBJ1-1; no reliable D call. Germline CDR1 reads SGDLS; CDR2 reads YYNGEE. The V end was cut by 0 bases, the J end by 9 bases, with 0 bases between. The CDR3 has 9 residues. CDR3 nucleotide sequence: TGTGCCAGCAGCGTAGAAGCTTTCTTT. It translates to CASSVEAFF.

This clonotype was seen at least ten times. The V gene is TRBV11-2, the J gene TRBJ2-2, with TRBD2 matching over 13 bases. Germline values: CDR1 SGHAT, CDR2 FQNNGV. The CDR3 sequence is 16 residues long. V lost 5 bases and J lost 5; bases outside the gene matches: 5. The CDR3 region is CASSNGLAGDTGELFF. CDR3 bases: TGTGCCAGCAGCAACGGACTAGCGGGAGATACCGGGGAGCTGTTTTTT.

CDR3 sequence reads: CASRTTGKAFF. CDR3 in DNA: TGTGCCAGTAGAACGACAGGGAAAGCTTTCTTT. This rearrangement joins TRBV19 to TRBJ1-1; 7 bases fit TRBD1. V shed 6 bases, J shed 9 bases, and the junction held 4 bases outside the gene matches. Germline V CDR1 and CDR2: LNHDA, SQIVND (reference sequence). The CDR3 extends over 11 amino acids.

This clonotype has at least ten counts. The rearrangement uses TRBV11-2 and TRBJ2-5, with TRBD2 identical over 10 bases. Unmatched junction bases numbered 8, after V lost 3 bases and J lost 4 bases. Germline CDR1 reads SGHAT; CDR2 reads FQNNGV. This CDR3 has 16 amino acids. The CDR3 DNA follows: TGTGCCAGCAGCTTGCAAGCGGGAGGGCCGGGAGAGACCCAGTACTTC. Amino acid sequence: CASSLQAGGPGETQYF.

The chain links TRBV7-2 to TRBJ2-5; perhaps TRBD2 as D (6 bases). The germline CDR1 and CDR2 sequences are SGHTA and FQGNSA. This CDR3 region has 13 residues. Trimming removed 3 bases at V and 9 bases at J, with 14 bases between. CDR3 residues: CASSLGGSEAQYF. CDR3 sequence (DNA): TGTGCCAGCAGCTTGGGGGGTTCGGAGGCCCAGTACTTC.

In the case of this clonotype: Its ends do not fully match the called genes, so a read error is possible. V gene TRBV28 combines with J gene TRBJ2-1; 8 bases match TRBD2. Per the germline V gene, CDR1 is MDHEN and CDR2 is SYDVKM. The CDR3 spans 16 residues. The DNA for the CDR3 is TGTGCCAGCGTTCTAAGCGGGGGCCGAGGGTACAATAAGCAGTTCTTC. Amino acids: CASVLSGGRGYNKQFF.

The V gene is TRBV5-1, the J gene TRBJ2-5; possibly TRBD1 or TRBD2 for D (5 bases each). Trimming shortened V by 4 bases and J by 2 bases, and 12 bases separated the two germline ends. This CDR3 is 14 amino acids long. Germline assignment: CDR1 SGHRS and CDR2 YFSETQ. The CDR3 DNA reads TGCGCCAGCAGCGGGATGGGACGGCAAGAGACCCAGTACTTC. This sequence encodes CASSGMGRQETQYF.

In the case of this clonotype: At one of its ends the junction is not consistent with the germline gene, which may arise from a read error. This chain connects TRBV13 to TRBJ2-7; 11 bases match TRBD2. Germline V gene data show CDR1 as PRHDT and CDR2 as FYEKMQ (reference sequence). This CDR3 is built from 15 residues. The CDR3 reads CASSSGTSGPYGQYF. The CDR3 coding sequence is TGTGCCAGCAGCTCGGGGACTAGCGGACCCTACGGGCAGTACTTC.

In this sample, this clonotype turned up a few times. The chain joins TRBV9 to TRBJ2-2; 10 bases align to TRBD2. With 2 bases clipped from V and 0 bases from J, the junction kept 7 bases outside the gene matches. Germline V CDR1 and CDR2: SGDLS, YYNGEE. The CDR3 has 18 residues. CDR3 DNA sequence: TGTGCCAGCAGCGTTAGCGGGAGGCCCTTACCGAACACCGGGGAGCTGTTTTTT. It specifies CASSVSGRPLPNTGELFF.

In its sample, this clonotype was seen a few times. This chain joins TRBV20-1 and TRBJ2-7, with D possibly matching TRBD1 (5 bases). Germline CDR1 and CDR2: DFQATT and SNEGSKA (reference sequence). The length of the CDR3 is 15 residues. The V end was cut by 5 bases, the J end by 0 bases, with 17 bases between. CDR3 sequence (DNA): TGCAGTGCTCCTAACGGACACCTGAGCTCCTACGAGCAGTACTTC. This translates into CSAPNGHLSSYEQYF.

This clonotype turned up a few times. V gene TRBV6-1 combines with J gene TRBJ1-5; 7 nucleotides match TRBD1. CDR3 length: 14 amino acids. Losses at the gene ends were 5 bases for V and 5 bases for J; bases not matched to a gene: 6. The V gene's germline CDR1 is MNHNS and CDR2 SASEGT. CDR3 DNA sequence: TGTGCCAGCAGTTTCCGACAGGGAGATCAGCCCCAGCATTTT. This codes for CASSFRQGDQPQHF.

V is TRBV18 and J is TRBJ1-5; 7 bases line up with TRBD1. Germline V gene sequence: CDR1 KGHSH, CDR2 LQKENI. The CDR3 runs to 14 residues. V trimming: 4 bases; J trimming: 4 bases; junction bases outside the gene matches: 4. This CDR3 is CASSHEQGNQPQHF. The CDR3 DNA reads TGTGCCAGCTCACATGAACAGGGGAATCAGCCCCAGCATTTT.

In DNA form, the CDR3 reads TGTGCCAGCAGCGAAGGGGCGGTCTACAATGAGCAGTTCTTC. Translated, it gives CASSEGAVYNEQFF. The chain has TRBV11-1 and TRBJ2-1, with D possibly being TRBD1 (5 bases). The V end was cut by 5 bases, the J end by 3 bases, with 11 bases between. The CDR3 runs 14 residues. The germline gives CDR1 SGHAT, CDR2 FQDESV (reference sequence).

At least ten counts were recorded for this clonotype. CDR3 DNA sequence: TGTGCCTGGAGTGCCCCGGGGCTTAGCAATCAGCCCCAGCATTTT. It yields the protein CAWSAPGLSNQPQHF. The rearrangement joins TRBV30 to TRBJ1-5; tentative D call: TRBD1 (5 bases). Germline V CDR1 and CDR2: GTSNPN, SVGIG (reference sequence). The CDR3 sequence is 15 residues long. V dropped 1 base and J dropped 0 bases, with 10 bases sitting between them.

This clonotype was seen more than once but under ten times. The V and J genes are TRBV28 and TRBJ1-1; 9 bases match TRBD1. Germline values: CDR1 MDHEN, CDR2 SYDVKM. Trimming took 5 bases from V and 4 from J; bases not matched to a gene: 8. The CDR3 spans 15 residues. CDR3 residues: CASSIPTDRGTEAFF. The DNA for the CDR3 is TGTGCCAGCAGTATCCCAACGGACAGGGGCACTGAAGCTTTCTTT. The whole variable domain, filled in from reference TRBV28 and TRBJ1-1, reads DVKVTQSSRYLVKRTGEKVFLECVQDMDHENMFWYRQDPGLGLRLIYFSYDVKMKEKGDIPEGYSVSREKKERFSLILESASTNQTSMYLCASSIPTDRGTEAFFGQGTRLTVV.

In this sample, this clonotype turned up a few times. The chain has TRBV29-1 and TRBJ2-7; no firm D call. From germline, CDR1 is SQVTM and CDR2 ANQGSEA. Deletions cut 4 bases from V and 2 bases from J, with 3 bases between. The CDR3 runs 10 residues. The chain's CDR3 is CSVVTYEQYF. The CDR3 region has the DNA TGCAGCGTTGTAACCTACGAGCAGTACTTC.

This clonotype was seen more than once but under ten times. This chain links TRBV2 with TRBJ2-7; TRBD1 matches at 7 bases. Unmatched junction bases numbered 10, after V lost 7 bases and J lost 4 bases. Looked up from germline, CDR1 is SNHLY and CDR2 is FYNNEI. The CDR3 loop spans 14 amino acids. CDR3 DNA sequence: TGTGCCAGCACTCCCCTGGACAGGTTTTACGAGCAGTACTTC. Encoded protein: CASTPLDRFYEQYF.

This clonotype was detected only once. The chain uses TRBV6-1 and TRBJ2-1; 9 bases agree with TRBD1. CDR3 size: 14 residues. Germline CDR1 MNHNS, CDR2 SASEGT. Germline trimming cut 6 bases from V and 11 bases from J; bases unmatched to any gene: 11. CDR3 coding DNA: TGTGCCAGCAGCCTGACAGGGGGATCGAATAAGCAGTTCTTC. It codes for CASSLTGGSNKQFF.

CDR3 DNA: TGTGCCAGCAGCTTCAGCGGTTACGACAGGACCTACGAGCAGTACTTC. Its translation: CASSFSGYDRTYEQYF. The chain combines TRBV7-2 with TRBJ2-7, with D tentatively TRBD1 (6 bases). Deletions cut 3 bases from V and 2 bases from J, with 17 bases between. The CDR3 spans 16 residues. Per the germline V gene, CDR1 is SGHTA and CDR2 is FQGNSA.

V and J are TRBV14 and TRBJ1-1, with 8 bases identical to TRBD1. The length of the CDR3 is 15 residues. CDR1 and CDR2 (germline): SGHDN, FVKESK. V gave up 5 bases and J gave up 4 bases; unmatched junction bases: 9. CDR3 region: CASSVGPTGGTEAFF. CDR3 bases: TGTGCCAGCAGCGTAGGACCCACAGGGGGCACTGAAGCTTTCTTT. Supplemented by reference TRBV14 and TRBJ1-1, the full variable domain reads EAGVTQFPSHSVIEKGQTVTLRCDPISGHDNLYWYRRVMGKEIKFLLHFVKESKQDESGMPNNRFLAERTGGTYSTLKVQPAELEDSGVYFCASSVGPTGGTEAFFGQGTRLTVV.